Below are 24 T cell receptor beta chains sequenced from a single sample in a study of blood T cell repertoires in COVID-19. Using immunoSEQ multiplex PCR, the repertoire was profiled, and TCRdb retains in-frame clones only, with some absent. The profile covers more than 150,000 clones, with approximately 88% appearing a single time and around 7% taken by the ten largest. Material: peripheral blood. The receptors were sampled from a man aged 35 to 55 with acute or convalescent COVID-19.

The genes are TRBV29-1 and TRBJ1-2, with D possibly TRBD1 on 5 matching bases. Germline-derived CDR1 and CDR2 are SQVTM and ANQGSEA. The length of the CDR3 is 15 residues. V shed 6 bases and J shed 3 bases, with 20 bases lying between them. The CDR3 nucleotides read TGCAGCGTCCCTCCACGGGGGGAGTACGACTATGGCTACACCTTC. Translation gives CSVPPRGEYDYGYTF. The full variable domain, with the rest looked up from reference TRBV29-1 and TRBJ1-2, is SAVISQKPSRDICQRGTSLTIQCQVDSQVTMMFWYRQQPGQSLTLIATANQGSEATYESGFVIDKFPISRPNLTFSTLTVSNMSPEDSSIYLCSVPPRGEYDYGYTFGSGTRLTVV.

The chain carries TRBV5-4 and TRBJ2-2; D gene uncertain. The CDR3 is made up of 15 amino acids. Trimming took 1 base from V and 1 from J, leaving 8 bases between them. CDR1 and CDR2 from the germline V gene are SGHNT and YYREEE (reference sequence). The CDR3 bases are TGTGCCAGCAGCTTGAAACAGATGAACACCGGGGAGCTGTTTTTT. Amino acids: CASSLKQMNTGELFF. Filled out from reference TRBV5-4 and TRBJ2-2, the complete variable domain reads ETGVTQSPTHLIKTRGQQVTLRCSSQSGHNTVSWYQQALGQGPQFIFQYYREEENGRGNFPPRFSGLQFPNYSSELNVNALELDDSALYLCASSLKQMNTGELFFGEGSRLTVL.

The chain links TRBV7-3 to TRBJ2-7, with TRBD1 matching 9 bases. The CDR3 length is 15 residues. After removal of 1 base from V and 6 bases from J, the junction contained 7 bases not matched to a gene. The germline V gene encodes CDR1 SGHTA and CDR2 FQGTGA. The CDR3 DNA reads as TGTGCCAGCAGCTTAATGGGAACAGGGGGCTTCGAGCAGTACTTC. Translating it yields CASSLMGTGGFEQYF.

The chain employs TRBV25-1 and TRBJ1-2; no reliable D call. Germline-derived CDR1 and CDR2 are MGHDK and SYGVNS. Trimming shortened V by 4 bases and J by 6 bases, and 9 bases separated the two germline ends. The CDR3 loop spans 12 amino acids. The CDR3 sequence is CASSGQVHGYTF. The DNA of the CDR3 is TGTGCCAGCAGTGGGCAGGTTCATGGCTACACCTTC.

The chain joins TRBV5-6 to TRBJ1-2; 7 positions agree with TRBD1. The CDR3 extends over 12 amino acids. Germline V lookup: CDR1 SGHDT, CDR2 YYEEEE. V was pared by 1 base and J by 8 bases, with 2 bases of the junction left unmatched. DNA for the CDR3: TGTGCCAGCAGCTTGAGGGGGCACGGCTACACCTTC. Its translation is CASSLRGHGYTF.

The chain links TRBV6-5 to TRBJ2-5; 12 bases agree with TRBD2. Germline trimming cut 7 bases from V and 4 bases from J; bases unmatched to any gene: 7. The CDR3 sequence is 15 residues long. The germline V gene encodes CDR1 MNHEY and CDR2 SVGAGI. The CDR3 reads CASNLLAGGGETQYF. The DNA for the CDR3 is TGTGCCAGCAACCTACTAGCGGGGGGCGGAGAGACCCAGTACTTC.

This clone has just a few counts. This rearrangement joins TRBV5-6 to TRBJ1-1; possible D gene TRBD1, 6 bases. V lost 1 base and J 3 bases, leaving 10 bases between the germline ends. The V gene's germline CDR1 is SGHDT and CDR2 YYEEEE. The length of the CDR3 is 14 residues. CDR3 in DNA: TGTGCCAGCAGCTTGTGGGGGCCAGACACTGAAGCTTTCTTT. Translation: CASSLWGPDTEAFF.

J is TRBJ1-1 and V is TRBV7-8; D call uncertain. The CDR3 totals 15 residues. Germline values: CDR1 SGHVS, CDR2 FQNEAQ. Trimming cost V 1 base and J 0 bases, with 9 bases left between them. The CDR3 region has the DNA TGTGCCAGCAGCTTAGGGTCGGGAGTGAACACTGAAGCTTTCTTT. Translation: CASSLGSGVNTEAFF.

V gene TRBV19 combines with J gene TRBJ1-5, with D possibly TRBD1 on 5 matching bases. Trimming removed 2 bases at V and 2 bases at J, with 16 bases between. The CDR3 totals 17 residues. Per germline, CDR1 LNHDA and CDR2 SQIVND (reference sequence). In nucleotides, the CDR3 is TGTGCCAGTAGTATAAGGCAGGGTAGTGGAGGCAATCAGCCCCAGCATTTT. Its translation: CASSIRQGSGGNQPQHF. Variable domain in full (rest from reference TRBV19 and TRBJ1-5): DGGITQSPKYLFRKEGQNVTLSCEQNLNHDAMYWYRQDPGQGLRLIYYSQIVNDFQKGDIAEGYSVSREKKESFPLTVTSAQKNPTAFYLCASSIRQGSGGNQPQHFGDGTRLSIL.

The CDR3 reads CAWSRQGNFYGYTF. CDR3 in DNA: TGTGCCTGGAGTCGACAGGGGAACTTCTATGGCTACACCTTC. The chain has TRBV30 and TRBJ1-2, with 8 positions matching TRBD1. The ends lost 2 bases at V and 4 bases at J; junction bases unmatched: 6. The CDR3 has 14 residues. The germline V gene encodes CDR1 GTSNPN and CDR2 SVGIG (reference sequence).

This chain uses TRBV3-1 (or the pseudogene TRBV3-2) with TRBJ2-3; possibly TRBD2 for D (5 bases). The CDR3 is 12 amino acids. The V end lost 5 bases, the J end lost 4 bases, and 7 bases lay between the germline ends. The germline CDR1 and CDR2 sequences are LGHDT and YNNKEL (reference sequence). The CDR3 loop reads CASSEGADTQYF. The CDR3 DNA sequence: TGTGCCAGCAGCGAGGGCGCAGATACGCAGTATTTT.

The chain couples TRBV15 to TRBJ1-2; D uncertain. From germline, CDR1 is LNHNV and CDR2 YYDKDF (reference sequence). Trimming left V 4 bases short and J 2 bases short, with 11 bases between. This CDR3 is built from 14 residues. The CDR3 is CATSTTTGNYGYTF. The CDR3 DNA follows: TGTGCCACCAGCACCACGACGGGGAACTATGGCTACACCTTC.

The J gene is TRBJ1-4, the V gene TRBV5-1; D is undetermined. There are 16 residues in the CDR3. V was pared by 0 bases and J by 3 bases, with 12 bases between. The germline V gene has CDR1 SGHRS and CDR2 YFSETQ. In DNA, the CDR3 is TGCGCCAGCAGCTTGGCCTGGAGGGCCCCTAATGAAAAACTGTTTTTT. Residues: CASSLAWRAPNEKLFF. The full variable domain, with the rest looked up from reference TRBV5-1 and TRBJ1-4, is KAGVTQTPRYLIKTRGQQVTLSCSPISGHRSVSWYQQTPGQGLQFLFEYFSETQRNKGNFPGRFSGRQFSNSRSEMNVSTLELGDSALYLCASSLAWRAPNEKLFFGSGTQLSVL.

This clone was recorded a few times. CDR3 in DNA: TGCGCCAGCAGCCCCGGGACAGGGGACTATGGCTACACCTTC. It codes for CASSPGTGDYGYTF. The V call is TRBV5-1, the J call TRBJ1-2; 10 positions match TRBD1. Germline-derived CDR1 and CDR2 are SGHRS and YFSETQ. Trimming took 4 bases from V and 3 from J; bases not matched to a gene: 3. CDR3 size: 14 residues.

The genes are TRBV6-5 and TRBJ1-1; 8 nucleotides line up with TRBD1. Germline V gene lookup returns CDR1 MNHEY and CDR2 SVGAGI. CDR3 length: 14 amino acids. V shed 7 bases and J 4 bases; nucleotides not matched to a gene: 8. The CDR3 loop reads CASTLDRVGTEAFF. The CDR3 region has the DNA TGTGCCAGCACCCTGGACAGGGTTGGCACTGAAGCTTTCTTT.

The chain is built from TRBV3-1 (or the pseudogene TRBV3-2) and TRBJ2-4, with a tentative D call TRBD2 (6 bases). CDR1 is LGHDT and CDR2 is YNNKEL in the germline V gene (reference sequence). This CDR3 region has 13 residues. V gave up 2 bases and J gave up 8 bases, with 10 bases separating them. The CDR3 reads CASSQRGTDIQYF. The CDR3 DNA sequence: TGTGCCAGCAGCCAACGAGGGACTGACATTCAGTACTTC.

The chain uses TRBV6-5 and TRBJ2-5, with unresolved D. Trimming pared 0 bases from V and 5 bases from J, leaving 16 bases between. Germline V gives CDR1 MNHEY, CDR2 SVGAGI. This CDR3 has 16 residues. This chain's CDR3 is CASSYSMRGDGETQYF. CDR3 nucleotide sequence: TGTGCCAGCAGTTACTCGATGCGTGGCGACGGGGAGACCCAGTACTTC.

V usage is TRBV6-5 and J usage is TRBJ1-6, with D perhaps matching TRBD1 (5 bases). CDR3 size: 16 residues. Germline V lookup: CDR1 MNHEY, CDR2 SVGAGI. The V end was cut by 2 bases, the J end by 4 bases, with 12 bases between. CDR3 residues: CASSYSGGLYNSPLHF. CDR3 coding DNA: TGTGCCAGCAGTTACAGTGGGGGACTATATAATTCACCCCTCCACTTT.

J is TRBJ2-2 and V is TRBV10-2, with 14 bases lining up with TRBD2. V shed 6 bases and J 6 bases; nucleotides not matched to a gene: 0. Germline loops: CDR1 WSHSY, CDR2 SAAADI. The CDR3 totals 14 residues. This CDR3 is CASRTSGGAGELFF. The DNA of the CDR3 is TGCGCCAGCAGGACTAGCGGGGGGGCCGGGGAGCTGTTTTTT.

CDR3 region: CASSSGTGQNYGYTF. CDR3 sequence (DNA): TGCGCCAGCAGCTCTGGTACGGGACAGAACTATGGCTACACCTTC. The chain carries TRBV5-1 and TRBJ1-2; TRBD1 aligns across 7 bases. This CDR3 is built from 15 residues. The V gene end was trimmed by 3 bases and the J gene end by 2 bases; junction bases not matched to a gene: 7. Germline loops: CDR1 SGHRS, CDR2 YFSETQ.

J is TRBJ2-5 and V is TRBV27; 9 nucleotides agree with TRBD1. The CDR3 has 15 residues. V dropped 10 bases and J dropped 3; count of bases not matched to a gene: 12. Germline V gene sequence: CDR1 MNHEY, CDR2 SMNVEV (reference sequence). In DNA, the CDR3 is TGTGCCACCGCGGTCCGCTGGGACAGGGAAGAGACCCAGTACTTC. Encoded protein: CATAVRWDREETQYF.

The chain links TRBV30 to TRBJ2-7; D is ambiguous. Germline loops: CDR1 GTSNPN, CDR2 SVGIG (reference sequence). The CDR3 consists of 13 residues. V lost 4 bases and J lost 0, with 10 bases in between. The CDR3, as DNA: TGTGCCTGGAACTACGGAAGCTCCTACGAGCAGTACTTC. Translated, it gives CAWNYGSSYEQYF.

The rearrangement joins TRBV27 to TRBJ2-3, with TRBD1 matching over 7 bases. CDR1 and CDR2 (germline): MNHEY, SMNVEV (reference sequence). This CDR3 region has 15 residues. Losses at the gene ends were 5 bases for V and 0 bases for J; bases not matched to a gene: 5. CDR3 sequence: CASSPLGQSTDTQYF. CDR3 bases: TGTGCCAGCAGTCCCCTGGGACAGAGCACAGATACGCAGTATTTT.

The chain combines TRBV3-1 (or the pseudogene TRBV3-2) with TRBJ2-2; D perhaps matches TRBD2 (5 bases). Germline V lookup: CDR1 LGHDT, CDR2 YNNKEL (reference sequence). V was clipped by 0 bases and J by 6 bases, with 8 bases between them. The CDR3 is made up of 14 amino acids. The CDR3 DNA is TGTGCCAGCAGCCAAGACGGGGTGGCCGGGGAGCTGTTTTTT. As protein: CASSQDGVAGELFF.